This T cell receptor (beta chain) was sequenced in a study of T cell responses to AZD1222 COVID-19 vaccine. This CDR3 has 17 amino acids. From germline, CDR1 is MNHNY and CDR2 SVGAGI (reference sequence). V was clipped by 5 bases and J by 2 bases, with 16 bases between them. Study conclusions and caveats: Clonal diversity was possibly underestimated, and the donors were mostly white British, with more females.

The table came from immunoSEQ multiplex PCR; TCRdb's copy has only in-frame clones and leaves some out. The sample records around 95,000 clones, roughly 86% being singletons. Details on this clone: Its antigen is unidentified.

The receptor's source is an adult in good health. The V and J genes are TRBV6-6 and TRBJ2-6; the D gene is possibly TRBD2 (5 bases). The source material was peripheral blood, sampled on day 0 of MenACWY control vaccination. The CDR3 sequence: CASSRFTSGTGANVLTF. Here the CDR3 DNA reads TGTGCCAGCAGTCGCTTTACCTCCGGGACTGGGGCCAACGTCCTGACTTTC.